There are many counts of the clone carrying this TCR beta chain. Its antigen remains unknown. This entry belongs to a study of blood T cells in healthy people across ages. Broader study findings: Higher diversity, along with more naive CD4+ cells, distinguished long-lived donors from aged donors. Conclusively comparing naive with antigen-experienced cells was impossible with unsorted PBMCs. Any changes in expanded clonotypes were possibly confounded, as donor CMV status remained unknown.

Each sample had at least 6 million PBMCs isolated. Then a second PCR, running about 6 to 12 cycles, was carried out with a sample-barcoded 5' primer and a J-beta primer mix. MiXCR was run by TCRdb on the 5' RACE reads, yielding one entry per CDR3 protein. The table lists about 700,000 distinct CDR3 sequences, roughly 30% of them singletons. Sequencing was carried out using blood. This receptor was obtained from a woman of 80 years or more in good health.

CDR3 in DNA: TGTGCCATCAGTGGGGGAGTCTATGGCTACACCTTC. It encodes CAISGGVYGYTF. The chain joins TRBV10-3 to TRBJ1-2; no firm D call. V was cut by 4 bases and J by 4 bases, with 7 bases left in between. The CDR3 spans 12 residues. CDR1 and CDR2 (germline): ENHRY, SYGVKD.